This T cell receptor (beta chain) was sequenced in a study of blood T cell repertoires in COVID-19. Losses at the gene ends were 6 bases for V and 3 bases for J; bases not matched to a gene: 6. The CDR3 runs 14 residues. In germline, CDR1 is MNHEY, CDR2 SVGAGI. The method was immunoSEQ multiplex PCR; TCRdb's version includes in-frame clones alone and lacks a portion of them. The sample lists some 240,000 clones, around 90% seen once, with around 2.3% in the top ten. Source material: peripheral blood. J is TRBJ1-2 and V is TRBV6-5; 8 bases map to TRBD1. The sequence was obtained from a woman aged 60 to 75 with COVID-19, enrolled during active disease. CDR3 bases: TGTGCCAGCAGCTCGGACAGGGACGACTATGGCTACACCTTC. Translation gives CASSSDRDDYGYTF.